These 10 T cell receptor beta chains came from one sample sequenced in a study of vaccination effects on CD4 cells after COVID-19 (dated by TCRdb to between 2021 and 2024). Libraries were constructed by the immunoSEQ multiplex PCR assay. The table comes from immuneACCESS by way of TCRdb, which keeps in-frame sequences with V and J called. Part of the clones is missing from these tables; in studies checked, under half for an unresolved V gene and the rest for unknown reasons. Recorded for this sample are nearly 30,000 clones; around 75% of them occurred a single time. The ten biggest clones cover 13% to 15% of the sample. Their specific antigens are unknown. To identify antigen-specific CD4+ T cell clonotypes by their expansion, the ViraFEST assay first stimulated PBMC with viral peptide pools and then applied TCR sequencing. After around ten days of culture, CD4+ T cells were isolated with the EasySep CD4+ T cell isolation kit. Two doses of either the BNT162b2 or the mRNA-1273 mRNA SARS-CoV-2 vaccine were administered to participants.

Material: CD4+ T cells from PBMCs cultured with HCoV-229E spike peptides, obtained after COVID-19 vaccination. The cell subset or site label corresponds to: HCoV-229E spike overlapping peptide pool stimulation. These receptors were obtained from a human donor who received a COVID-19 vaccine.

The CDR3 DNA sequence: TGTGCCAGCAGCGCCAAGGGGGGGCACCCCTACGAGCAGTACTTC. It specifies CASSAKGGHPYEQYF. The genes are TRBV21-1 and TRBJ2-7; TRBD2 is the table's D call and was not checked against the DNA. TRBV21-1 is described as a pseudogene. The CDR3 runs to 15 residues.

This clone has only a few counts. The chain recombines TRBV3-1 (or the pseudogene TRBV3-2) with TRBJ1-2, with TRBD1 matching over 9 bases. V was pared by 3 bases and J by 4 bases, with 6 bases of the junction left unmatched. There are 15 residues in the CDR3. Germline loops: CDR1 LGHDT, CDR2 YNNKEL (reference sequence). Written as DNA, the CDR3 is TGTGCCAGCAGCCACCTCGACAGGGGGGCCTATGGCTACACCTTC. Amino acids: CASSHLDRGAYGYTF.

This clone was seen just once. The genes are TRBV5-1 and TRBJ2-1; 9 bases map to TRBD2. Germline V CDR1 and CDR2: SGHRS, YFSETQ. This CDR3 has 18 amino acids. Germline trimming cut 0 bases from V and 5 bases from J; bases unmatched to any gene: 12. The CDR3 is CASSLGLAGALGDNEQFF. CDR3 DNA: TGCGCCAGCAGCTTGGGTTTAGCGGGAGCTTTGGGCGACAATGAGCAGTTCTTC.

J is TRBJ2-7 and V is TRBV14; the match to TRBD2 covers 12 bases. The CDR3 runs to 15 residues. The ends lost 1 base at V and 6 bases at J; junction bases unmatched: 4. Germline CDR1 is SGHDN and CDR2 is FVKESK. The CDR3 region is CASSQGTSGVREQYF. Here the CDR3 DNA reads TGTGCCAGCAGCCAAGGGACTAGCGGGGTGCGCGAGCAGTACTTC.

CDR3 DNA: TGTGCCAGCAGCAGCGGGAGGGCCGCTAACAATGAGCAGTTCTTC. Translating gives CASSSGRAANNEQFF. The rearrangement joins TRBV7-7 to TRBJ2-1; 10 bases are a match to TRBD2. The CDR3 length is 15 residues. The trim removed 5 bases at V and 5 bases at J, leaving 6 bases unmatched. CDR1 is SSHAT and CDR2 is FNYEAQ in the germline V gene (reference sequence).

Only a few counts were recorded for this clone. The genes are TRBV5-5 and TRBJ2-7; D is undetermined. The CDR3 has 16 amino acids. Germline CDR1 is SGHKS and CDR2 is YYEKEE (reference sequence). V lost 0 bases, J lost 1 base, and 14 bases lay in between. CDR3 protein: CASSLAVTYTSYEQYF. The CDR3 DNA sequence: TGTGCCAGCAGCTTGGCTGTGACATATACTTCCTACGAGCAGTACTTC.

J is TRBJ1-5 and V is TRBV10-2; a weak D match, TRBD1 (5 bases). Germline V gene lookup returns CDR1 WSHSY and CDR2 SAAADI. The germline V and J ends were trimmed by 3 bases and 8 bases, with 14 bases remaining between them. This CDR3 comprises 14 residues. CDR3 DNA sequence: TGCGCCAGCAGTGATGGCAGGGCTATGGAGCCCCAGCATTTT. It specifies CASSDGRAMEPQHF.

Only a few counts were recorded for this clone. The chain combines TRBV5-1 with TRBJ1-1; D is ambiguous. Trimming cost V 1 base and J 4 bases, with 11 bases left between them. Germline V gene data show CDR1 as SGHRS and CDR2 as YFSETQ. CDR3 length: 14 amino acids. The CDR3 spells CASSLRPGGTEAFF. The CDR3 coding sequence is TGCGCCAGCAGCTTGCGTCCGGGTGGCACTGAAGCTTTCTTT.

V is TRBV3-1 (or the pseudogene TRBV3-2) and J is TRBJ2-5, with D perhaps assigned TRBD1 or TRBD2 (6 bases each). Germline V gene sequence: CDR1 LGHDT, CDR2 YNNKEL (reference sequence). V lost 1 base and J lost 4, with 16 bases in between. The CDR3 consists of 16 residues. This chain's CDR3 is CASSQAGRGGRETQYF. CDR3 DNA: TGTGCCAGCAGCCAAGCGGGCAGGGGAGGCAGAGAGACCCAGTACTTC.

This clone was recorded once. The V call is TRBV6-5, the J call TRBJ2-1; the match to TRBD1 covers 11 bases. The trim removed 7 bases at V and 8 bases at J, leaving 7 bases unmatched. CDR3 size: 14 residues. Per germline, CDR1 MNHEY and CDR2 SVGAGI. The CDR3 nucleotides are TGTGCCAGCACCCGGGACAGGGGGTCTTATGAGCAGTTCTTC. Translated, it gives CASTRDRGSYEQFF.